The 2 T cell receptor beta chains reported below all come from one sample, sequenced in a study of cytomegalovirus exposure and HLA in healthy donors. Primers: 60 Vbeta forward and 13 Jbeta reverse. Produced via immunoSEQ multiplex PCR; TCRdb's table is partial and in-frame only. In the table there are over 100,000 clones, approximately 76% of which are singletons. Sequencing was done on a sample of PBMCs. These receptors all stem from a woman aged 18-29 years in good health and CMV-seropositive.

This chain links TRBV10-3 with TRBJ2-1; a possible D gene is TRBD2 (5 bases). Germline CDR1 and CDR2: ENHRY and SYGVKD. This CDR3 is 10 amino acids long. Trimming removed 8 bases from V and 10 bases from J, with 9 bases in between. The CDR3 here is CAIGGEEQFF. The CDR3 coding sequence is TGTGCCATCGGTGGGGAGGAGCAGTTCTTC.

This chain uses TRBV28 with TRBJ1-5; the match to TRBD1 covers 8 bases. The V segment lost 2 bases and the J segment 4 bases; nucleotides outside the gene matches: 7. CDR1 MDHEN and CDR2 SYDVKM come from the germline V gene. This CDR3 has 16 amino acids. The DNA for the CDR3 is TGTGCCAGCAGTTTAGCCGGACAGGGCGCGAATCAGCCCCAGCATTTT. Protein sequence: CASSLAGQGANQPQHF.